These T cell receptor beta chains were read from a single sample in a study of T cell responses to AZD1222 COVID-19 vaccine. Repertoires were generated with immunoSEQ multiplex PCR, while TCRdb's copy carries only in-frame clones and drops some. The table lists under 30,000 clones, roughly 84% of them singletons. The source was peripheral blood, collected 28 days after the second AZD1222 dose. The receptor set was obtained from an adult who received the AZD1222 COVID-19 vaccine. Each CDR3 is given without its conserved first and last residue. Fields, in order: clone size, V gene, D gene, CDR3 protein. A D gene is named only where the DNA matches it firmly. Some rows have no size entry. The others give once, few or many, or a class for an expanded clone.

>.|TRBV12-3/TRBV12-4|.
ASSPTAGGELF
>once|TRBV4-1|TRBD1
ASSQGTDAAYEQY
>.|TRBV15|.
ATSIDSLYEQY
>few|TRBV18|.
ASSPPRAREYEQY
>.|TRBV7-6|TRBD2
ASSFPETSAYEQY
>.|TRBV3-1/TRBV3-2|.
ASSQGRTTDTQY
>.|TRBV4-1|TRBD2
ASSQDNSGRAFSYEQY
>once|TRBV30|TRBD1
AWSGQGAAEAF
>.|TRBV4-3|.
ASSQAVSGANVLT
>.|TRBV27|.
ASSYPGLGSGKLF
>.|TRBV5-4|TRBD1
ASSSPGQRSYEQY
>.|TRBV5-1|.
ASSLEGTFYEQY
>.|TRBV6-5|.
ASMADYNEQF
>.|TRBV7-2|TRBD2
ASSLALTSVGNEQF
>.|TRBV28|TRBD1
ASRSTGPHEQY
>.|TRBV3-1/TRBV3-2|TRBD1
ASSPTDRSEAF
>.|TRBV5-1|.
ASSLPGSEKFYEQY
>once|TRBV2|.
ASSEAYTGELF
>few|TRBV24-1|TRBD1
ATSDPGTGDSEQY
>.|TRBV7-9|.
ASSSHNEQF
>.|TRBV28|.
ASSLSIYGYT
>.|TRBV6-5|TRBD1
ASSSGTGGFEQY
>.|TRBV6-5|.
ASSYGTLSTYGYT
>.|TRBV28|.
ASSFGGRSYEQY
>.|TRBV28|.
ASLPGQNTEAF
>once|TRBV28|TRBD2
ASSLGAGAGTGELF
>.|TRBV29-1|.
SVGRNSPRDEQY
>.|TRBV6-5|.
ASSYSGRGNQPQH
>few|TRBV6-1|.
ASSPNRDTEAF
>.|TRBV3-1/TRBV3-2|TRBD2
ASSQDLGGFHNEQF
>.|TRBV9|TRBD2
ASSVTSGITDTQY
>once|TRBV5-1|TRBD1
ASSGGTGDQETQY
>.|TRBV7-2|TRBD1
ASSLGTGVEAF
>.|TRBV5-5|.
ASSLVGYEQY
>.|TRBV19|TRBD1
ASNPGQVLYGYT
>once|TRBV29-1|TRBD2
SGAGTSGRGSGELF
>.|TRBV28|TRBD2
ASSLAGVYNEQF
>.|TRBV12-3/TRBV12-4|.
ASSVAANTEAF
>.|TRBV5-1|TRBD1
ASSSDRGVTDTQY
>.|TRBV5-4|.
ASSLDVNTEAF
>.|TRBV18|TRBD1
ASSPKRTGGGSNQPQH
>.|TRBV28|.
ASSLSGWGYEQY
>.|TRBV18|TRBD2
ASSLRLAGVETGELF
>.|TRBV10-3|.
AISESTVGYT
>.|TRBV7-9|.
ASSLLGLNTEAF
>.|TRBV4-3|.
ASSQDSRHSGANVLT
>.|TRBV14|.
ATMPIGYPTEAF
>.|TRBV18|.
ASSPPSDSSYEQY
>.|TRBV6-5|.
ASFQGGEQY
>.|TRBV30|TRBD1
AWSRGGEKLF
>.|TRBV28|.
ASSWGTFLTNEKLF
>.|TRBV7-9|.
ASSLGMGGPDTQY
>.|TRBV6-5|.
ASSREGTEAF
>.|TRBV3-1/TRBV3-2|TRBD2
ASSPGLAGGFEQF